This section outlines one T cell receptor (beta chain) sequence together with its context. Its target is not known. The CDR3 consists of 14 residues. Germline CDR1 SEHNR, CDR2 FQNEAQ (reference sequence). V dropped 2 bases and J dropped 6; count of bases not matched to a gene: 5. The sample is drawn from a study of CD8 T cells in ankylosing spondylitis. Making the TCR beta libraries involved quantitative 5'-RACE with molecular barcodes. MiXCR was run by TCRdb on the 5' RACE reads, yielding one entry per CDR3 protein. The table includes roughly 440,000 distinct CDR3 sequences, roughly 15% detected once. Study-wide findings and caveats: Disease-linked clones were CD8+ and relatively rare in peripheral blood. Characteristic, it appeared, of ankylosing spondylitis blood was a TCR beta motif of several highly homologous variants. Reportedly, disease-linked clones are significantly enriched in ankylosing spondylitis patients' matched synovial fluid. Reports of some motif variants in reactive arthritis synovial fluid and blood predate this one.

Sequenced: blood, either unsorted or a sorted T cell fraction (not recorded which). The V call is TRBV7-9, the J call TRBJ2-3, with 7 bases identical to TRBD2. The source is a male donor with ankylosing spondylitis. For the CDR3, the DNA is TGTGCCAGCAGCTTACGGGACTATTGGGATACGCAGTATTTT. Protein: CASSLRDYWDTQYF.